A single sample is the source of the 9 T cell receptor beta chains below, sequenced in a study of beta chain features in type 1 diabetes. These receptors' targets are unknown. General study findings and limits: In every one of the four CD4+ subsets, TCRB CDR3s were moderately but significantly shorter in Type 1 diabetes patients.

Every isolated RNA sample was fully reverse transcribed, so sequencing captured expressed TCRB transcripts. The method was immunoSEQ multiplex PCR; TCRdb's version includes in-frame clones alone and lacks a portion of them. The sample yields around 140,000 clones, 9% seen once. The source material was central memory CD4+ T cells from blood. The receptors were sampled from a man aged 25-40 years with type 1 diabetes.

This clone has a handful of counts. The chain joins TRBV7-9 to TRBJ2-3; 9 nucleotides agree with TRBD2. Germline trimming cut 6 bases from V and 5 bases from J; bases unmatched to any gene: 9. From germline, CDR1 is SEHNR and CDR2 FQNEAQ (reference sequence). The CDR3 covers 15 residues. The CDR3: CASSPPGTSLDTQYF. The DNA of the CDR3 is TGTGCCAGCAGTCCGCCGGGGACTAGCTTAGATACGCAGTATTTT.

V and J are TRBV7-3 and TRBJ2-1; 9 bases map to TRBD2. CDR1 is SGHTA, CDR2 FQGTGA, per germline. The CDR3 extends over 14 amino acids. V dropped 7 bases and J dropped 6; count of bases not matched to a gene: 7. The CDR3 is CASNDGGGANEQFF. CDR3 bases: TGTGCCAGCAACGACGGCGGGGGGGCCAATGAGCAGTTCTTC.

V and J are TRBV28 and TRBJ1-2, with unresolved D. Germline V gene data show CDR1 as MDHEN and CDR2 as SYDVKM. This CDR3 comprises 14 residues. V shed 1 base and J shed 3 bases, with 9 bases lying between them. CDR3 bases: TGTGCCAGCAGTTTATCAGGTCCCGACTATGGCTACACCTTC. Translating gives CASSLSGPDYGYTF.

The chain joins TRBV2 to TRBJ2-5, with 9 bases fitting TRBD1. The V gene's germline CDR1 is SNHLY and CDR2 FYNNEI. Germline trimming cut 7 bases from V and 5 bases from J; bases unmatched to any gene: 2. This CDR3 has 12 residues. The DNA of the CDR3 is TGTGCCAGCAAGACAGGGGGGGAGACCCAGTACTTC. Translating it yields CASKTGGETQYF.

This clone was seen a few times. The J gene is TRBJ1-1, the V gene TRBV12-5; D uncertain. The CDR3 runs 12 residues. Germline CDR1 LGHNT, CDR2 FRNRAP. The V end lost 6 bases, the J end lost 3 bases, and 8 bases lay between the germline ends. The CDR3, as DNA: TGTGCTAGTGGCTACGAGGACACTGAAGCTTTCTTT. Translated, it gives CASGYEDTEAFF.

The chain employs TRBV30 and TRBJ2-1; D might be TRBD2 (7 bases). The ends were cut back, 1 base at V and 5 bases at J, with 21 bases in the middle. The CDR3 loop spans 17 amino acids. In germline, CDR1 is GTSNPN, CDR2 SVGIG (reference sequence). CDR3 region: CAWSATNGGPNHNEQFF. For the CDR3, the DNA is TGTGCCTGGAGTGCCACCAACGGGGGGCCCAATCACAATGAGCAGTTCTTC.

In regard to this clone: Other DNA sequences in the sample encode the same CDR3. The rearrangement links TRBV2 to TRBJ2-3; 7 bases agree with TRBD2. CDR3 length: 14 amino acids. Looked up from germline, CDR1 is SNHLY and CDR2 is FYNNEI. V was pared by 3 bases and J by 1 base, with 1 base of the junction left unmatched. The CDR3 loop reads CASSEGGGTDTQYF. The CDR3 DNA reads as TGTGCCAGCAGTGAGGGGGGGGGCACAGATACGCAGTATTTT.

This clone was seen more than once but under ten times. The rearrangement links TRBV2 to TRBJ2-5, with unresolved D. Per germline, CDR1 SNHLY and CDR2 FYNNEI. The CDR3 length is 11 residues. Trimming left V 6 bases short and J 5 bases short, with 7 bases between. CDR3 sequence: CASSSRETQYF. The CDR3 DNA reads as TGTGCCAGCAGCTCCCGTGAGACCCAGTACTTC.

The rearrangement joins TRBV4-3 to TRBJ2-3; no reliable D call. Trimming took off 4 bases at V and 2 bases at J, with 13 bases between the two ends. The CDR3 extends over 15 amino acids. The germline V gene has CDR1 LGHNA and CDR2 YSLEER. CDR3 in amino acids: CASSRGSDNTDTQYF. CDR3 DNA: TGCGCCAGCAGCCGTGGCTCCGACAACACAGATACGCAGTATTTT.